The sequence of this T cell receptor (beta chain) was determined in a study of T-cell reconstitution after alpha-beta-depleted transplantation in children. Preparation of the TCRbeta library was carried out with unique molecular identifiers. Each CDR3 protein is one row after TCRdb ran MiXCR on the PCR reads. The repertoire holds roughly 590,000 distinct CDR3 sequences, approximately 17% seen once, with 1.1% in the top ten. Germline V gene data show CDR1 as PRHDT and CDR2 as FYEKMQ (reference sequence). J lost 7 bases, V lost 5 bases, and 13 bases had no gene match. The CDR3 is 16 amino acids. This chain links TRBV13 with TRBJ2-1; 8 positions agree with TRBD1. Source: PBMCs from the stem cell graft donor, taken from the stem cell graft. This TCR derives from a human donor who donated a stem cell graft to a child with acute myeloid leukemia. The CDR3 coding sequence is TGTGCCAGCAGCGTGCGACAGGGGAACCAACGAAATGAGCAGTTCTTC. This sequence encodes CASSVRQGNQRNEQFF.